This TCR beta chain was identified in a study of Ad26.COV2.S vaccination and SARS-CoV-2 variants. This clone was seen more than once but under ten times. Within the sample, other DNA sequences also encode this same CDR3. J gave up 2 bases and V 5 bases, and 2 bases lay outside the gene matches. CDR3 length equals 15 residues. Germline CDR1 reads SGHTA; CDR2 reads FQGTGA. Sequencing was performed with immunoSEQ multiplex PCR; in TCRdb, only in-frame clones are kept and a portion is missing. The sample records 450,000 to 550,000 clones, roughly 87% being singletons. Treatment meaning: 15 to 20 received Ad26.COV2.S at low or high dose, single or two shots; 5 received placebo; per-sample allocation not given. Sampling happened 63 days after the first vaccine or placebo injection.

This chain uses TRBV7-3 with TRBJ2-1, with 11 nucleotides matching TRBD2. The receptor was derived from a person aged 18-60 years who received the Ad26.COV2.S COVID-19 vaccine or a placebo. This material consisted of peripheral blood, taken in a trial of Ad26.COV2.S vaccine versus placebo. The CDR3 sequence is CASSQGLAAYNEQFF. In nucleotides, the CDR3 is TGTGCCAGCAGCCAGGGACTAGCGGCCTACAATGAGCAGTTCTTC. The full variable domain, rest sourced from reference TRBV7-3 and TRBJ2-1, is GAGVSQTPSNKVTEKGKYVELRCDPISGHTALYWYRQSLGQGPEFLIYFQGTGAADDSGLPNDRFFAVRPEGSVSTLKIQRTERGDSAVYLCASSQGLAAYNEQFFGPGTRLTVL.